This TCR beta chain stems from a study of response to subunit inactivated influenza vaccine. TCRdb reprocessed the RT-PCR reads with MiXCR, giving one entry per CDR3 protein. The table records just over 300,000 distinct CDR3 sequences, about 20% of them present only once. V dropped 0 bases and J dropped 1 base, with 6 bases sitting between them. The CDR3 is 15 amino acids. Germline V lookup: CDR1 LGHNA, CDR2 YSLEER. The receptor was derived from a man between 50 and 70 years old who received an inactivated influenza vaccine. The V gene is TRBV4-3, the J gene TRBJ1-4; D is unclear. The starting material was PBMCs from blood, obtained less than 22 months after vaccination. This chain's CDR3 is CASSQDPGTNEKLFF. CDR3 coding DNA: TGCGCCAGCAGCCAAGATCCGGGAACTAATGAAAAACTGTTTTTT.